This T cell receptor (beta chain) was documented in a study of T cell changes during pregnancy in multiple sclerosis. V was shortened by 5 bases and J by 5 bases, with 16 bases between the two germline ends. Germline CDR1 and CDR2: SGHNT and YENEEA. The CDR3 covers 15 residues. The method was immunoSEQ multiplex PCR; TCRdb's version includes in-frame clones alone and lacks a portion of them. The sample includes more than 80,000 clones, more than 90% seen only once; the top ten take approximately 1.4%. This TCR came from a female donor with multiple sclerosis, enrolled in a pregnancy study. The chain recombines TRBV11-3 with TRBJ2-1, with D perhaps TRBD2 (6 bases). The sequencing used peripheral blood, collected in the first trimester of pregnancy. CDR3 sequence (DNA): TGTGCCAGCAGCCTCGAGACTAGTCCAGACAATGAGCAGTTCTTC. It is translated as CASSLETSPDNEQFF.